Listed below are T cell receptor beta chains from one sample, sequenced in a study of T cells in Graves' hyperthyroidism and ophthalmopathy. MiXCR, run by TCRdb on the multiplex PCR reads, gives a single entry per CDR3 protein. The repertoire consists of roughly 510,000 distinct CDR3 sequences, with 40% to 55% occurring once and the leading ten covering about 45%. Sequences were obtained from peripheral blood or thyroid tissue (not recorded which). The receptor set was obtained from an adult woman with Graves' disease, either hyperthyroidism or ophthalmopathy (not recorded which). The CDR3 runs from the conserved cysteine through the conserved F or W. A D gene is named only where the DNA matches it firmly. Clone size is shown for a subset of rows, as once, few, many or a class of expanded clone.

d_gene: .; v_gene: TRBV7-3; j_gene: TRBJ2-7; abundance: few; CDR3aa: CASSSASYEQYF; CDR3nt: TGTGCCAGCAGCTCGGCATCCTACGAGCAGTACTTC
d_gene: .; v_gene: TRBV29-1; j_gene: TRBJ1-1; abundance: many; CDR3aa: CSGGGQFDTEAFF; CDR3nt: TGCAGCGGGGGGGGGCAGTTTGACACTGAAGCTTTCTTT
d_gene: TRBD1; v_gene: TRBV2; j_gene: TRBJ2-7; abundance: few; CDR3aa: CASSETGGIYEQYF; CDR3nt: TGTGCCAGCAGTGAAACAGGGGGCATCTACGAGCAGTACTTC
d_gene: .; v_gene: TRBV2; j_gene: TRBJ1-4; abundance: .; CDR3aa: CASSEGLQSEKLFF; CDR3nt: TGTGCCAGCAGTGAGGGTCTACAAAGTGAAAAACTGTTTTTT
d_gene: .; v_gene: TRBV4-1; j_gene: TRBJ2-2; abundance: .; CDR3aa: CASSQGAGTGELFF; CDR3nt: TGCGCCAGCAGCCAAGGAGCCGGGACAGGGGAGCTGTTTTTT
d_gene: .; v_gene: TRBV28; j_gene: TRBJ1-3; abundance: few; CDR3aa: CASSFWSTGNTIYF; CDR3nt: TGTGCCAGCAGCTTCTGGAGCACCGGAAACACCATATATTTT
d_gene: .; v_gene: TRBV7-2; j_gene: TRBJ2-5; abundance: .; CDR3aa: CASSLVGYRETQYF; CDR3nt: TGTGCCAGCAGCTTGGTCGGGTATCGAGAGACCCAGTACTTC
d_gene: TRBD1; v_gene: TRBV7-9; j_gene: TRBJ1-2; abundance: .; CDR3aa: CASSLTGTGGVYGYTF; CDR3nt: TGTGCCAGCAGCTTGACCGGGACAGGGGGCGTCTATGGCTACACCTTC
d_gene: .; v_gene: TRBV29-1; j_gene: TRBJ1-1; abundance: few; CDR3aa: CSVESLRTNLPAFF; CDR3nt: TGCAGCGTTGAATCGCTTAGGACTAACCTCCCCGCTTTCTTT
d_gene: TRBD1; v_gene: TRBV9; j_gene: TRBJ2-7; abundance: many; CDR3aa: CASSVQGGIGEQYF; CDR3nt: TGTGCCAGCAGCGTACAAGGGGGCATTGGGGAGCAGTACTTC
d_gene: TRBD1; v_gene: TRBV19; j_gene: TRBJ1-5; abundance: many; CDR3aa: CASSIWGWGQGYQPQHF; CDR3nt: TGTGCCAGTAGTATATGGGGCTGGGGACAGGGATATCAGCCCCAGCATTTT
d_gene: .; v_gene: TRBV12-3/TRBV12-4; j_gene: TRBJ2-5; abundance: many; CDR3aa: CASSLFWGETQYF; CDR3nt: TGTGCCAGCAGTTTATTCTGGGGGGAGACCCAGTACTTC
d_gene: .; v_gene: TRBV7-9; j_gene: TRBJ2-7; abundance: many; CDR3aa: CASSSDLNVVGYEQYF; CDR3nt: TGTGCCAGCAGCTCAGATCTCAATGTAGTGGGCTACGAGCAGTACTTC
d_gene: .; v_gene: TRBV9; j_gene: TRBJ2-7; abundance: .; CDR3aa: CASSPRLTVWEQYF; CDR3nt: TGTGCCAGCAGCCCTCGCCTAACCGTCTGGGAGCAGTACTTC
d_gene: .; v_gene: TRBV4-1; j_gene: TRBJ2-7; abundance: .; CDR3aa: CASSAPDYEQYF; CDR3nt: TGCGCCAGCAGCGCGCCTGATTACGAGCAGTACTTC